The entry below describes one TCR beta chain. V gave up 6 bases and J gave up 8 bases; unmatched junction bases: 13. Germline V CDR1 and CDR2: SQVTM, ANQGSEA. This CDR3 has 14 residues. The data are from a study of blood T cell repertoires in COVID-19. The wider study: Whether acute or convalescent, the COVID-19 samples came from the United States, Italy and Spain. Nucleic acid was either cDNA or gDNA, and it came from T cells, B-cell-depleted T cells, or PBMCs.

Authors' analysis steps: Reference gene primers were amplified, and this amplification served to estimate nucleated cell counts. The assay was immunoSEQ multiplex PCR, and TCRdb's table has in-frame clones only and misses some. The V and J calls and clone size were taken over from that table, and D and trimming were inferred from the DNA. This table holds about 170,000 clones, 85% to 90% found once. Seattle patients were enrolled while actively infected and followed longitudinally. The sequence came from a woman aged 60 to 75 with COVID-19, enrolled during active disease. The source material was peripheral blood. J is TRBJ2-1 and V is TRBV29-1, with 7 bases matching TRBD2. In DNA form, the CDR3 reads TGCAGCGTCGGCGGGGGAATTTGGTCAGATGAGCAGTTCTTC. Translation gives CSVGGGIWSDEQFF.